The TCR beta chain described here comes from a study of cytomegalovirus exposure and HLA in healthy donors. Both 60 Vbeta primers and 13 Jbeta primers went into the PCR. Clones were sequenced by immunoSEQ multiplex PCR, and TCRdb holds only the in-frame ones, with some missing. The sample yields 180,000 or so clones, roughly 80% seen once. The V and J ends lost 0 bases and 8 bases respectively, with 7 bases between them. CDR1 and CDR2 (germline): DFQATT, SNEGSKA (reference sequence). This CDR3 has 11 residues. Study results and caveats: Trimming of TCR beta V- and J-genes showed a link, identified in a later analysis, to a missense DCLRE1C variant.

To note about this clone: Its antigen is not known.

The chain has TRBV20-1 and TRBJ1-1, with D perhaps matching TRBD1 (5 bases). Material for sequencing was PBMCs. This TCR came from a female donor in good health and CMV-seronegative. Here the CDR3 DNA reads TGCAGTGCTAGAGATCAGGGCGAAGCTTTCTTT. It encodes CSARDQGEAFF.